These 10 T cell receptor beta chains were sequenced from one sample in a study of immune characterization of retroperitoneal liposarcoma. Using its own MiXCR run on the PCR reads, TCRdb lists one record per CDR3 protein. The sample holds around 7,000 distinct CDR3 sequences, approximately 31% seen once. Input material: blood. These receptors came from a male donor with retroperitoneal liposarcoma.

This clonotype has more than one count but fewer than ten. J is TRBJ2-1 and V is TRBV12-5, with unresolved D. This CDR3 has 16 amino acids. From germline, CDR1 is LGHNT and CDR2 FRNRAP. V was shortened by 1 base and J by 7 bases, with 17 bases between the two germline ends. The CDR3 DNA reads as TGTGCTAGTGGTTTGGCACGGAACTGGGAAATAAATGAGCAGTTCTTC. Its protein is CASGLARNWEINEQFF.

This chain joins TRBV6-1 and TRBJ2-1; D remains ambiguous. Per the germline V gene, CDR1 is MNHNS and CDR2 is SASEGT. This CDR3 is 15 amino acids long. The germline V and J ends were trimmed by 6 bases and 8 bases, with 20 bases remaining between them. Here the CDR3 DNA reads TGTGCCAGCAGGGACGGACGGGCCCCCTTCCATGAGCAGTTCTTC. Translated, it gives CASRDGRAPFHEQFF.

This clonotype was seen a handful of times. This chain joins TRBV12-3 or TRBV12-4 and TRBJ2-1; 9 bases are shared with TRBD1. Gene TRBJ2-5 matches the end of the DNA better, so the J call may be wrong. This CDR3 spans 15 amino acids. DNA of the CDR3: TGTGCCAGCAGTTCCGACAGGGGGACCGAAGAGACCCAGTACTTC. Residues: CASSSDRGTEETQYF.

The chain joins TRBV6-5 to TRBJ2-3; D might be TRBD2 (5 bases). The CDR3 has 16 amino acids. V was clipped by 0 bases and J by 6 bases, with 16 bases between them. Germline V gene data show CDR1 as MNHEY and CDR2 as SVGAGI. DNA of the CDR3: TGTGCCAGCAGTTACTCGAACACTAGAGCCTCGGATACGCAGTATTTT. Its translation: CASSYSNTRASDTQYF.

The V call is TRBV6-9, the J call TRBJ1-2; TRBD1 agrees at 8 bases. V lost 3 bases, J lost 7 bases, and 7 bases stayed unmatched. The V gene's germline CDR1 is MNHGY and CDR2 SVAAGI. This CDR3 comprises 14 residues. CDR3 loop: CASSYFNRGFGYTF. DNA for the CDR3: TGTGCCAGCAGTTACTTTAACAGGGGGTTTGGCTACACCTTC.

This clonotype was counted many times. The gene calls are TRBV4-2 and TRBJ1-1; 8 bases are shared with TRBD1. This CDR3 spans 14 amino acids. V was pared by 2 bases and J by 6 bases, with 5 bases of the junction left unmatched. CDR1 LGHNA and CDR2 YNFKEQ come from the germline V gene. The CDR3 is CASSQQDREAEAFF. The CDR3 DNA sequence: TGTGCCAGCAGCCAACAGGACAGGGAGGCTGAAGCTTTCTTT.

The chain uses TRBV6-6 and TRBJ2-1; 13 positions agree with TRBD2. V was clipped by 3 bases and J by 15 bases; unmatched bases: 8. The V gene's germline CDR1 is MNHNY and CDR2 SVGAGI (reference sequence). CDR3 length equals 14 residues. The CDR3 sequence: CASSYRTSGSMSFF. As DNA, the CDR3 is TGTGCCAGCAGTTATAGGACTAGCGGGAGTATGTCGTTCTTC.

Many counts were recorded for this clonotype. CDR3 nucleotides: TGTGCCAGCAGCCTCGGCGGGGCTCTCACAGATACGCAGTATTTT. Its protein is CASSLGGALTDTQYF. The chain recombines TRBV7-2 with TRBJ2-3; D may be TRBD2 (6 bases). This CDR3 is 15 amino acids long. CDR1 is SGHTA and CDR2 is FQGNSA in the germline V gene. The ends were cut back, 5 bases at V and 2 bases at J, with 14 bases in the middle.

This clonotype was detected many times. This CDR3 is CASTSTDTQYF. The CDR3 nucleotides are TGTGCCAGCACTAGCACAGATACGCAGTATTTT. This rearrangement joins TRBV7-2 to TRBJ2-3; the D is unclear. With 7 bases removed from V and 0 bases from J, the gap between germline ends came to 2 bases. CDR1 and CDR2 (germline): SGHTA, FQGNSA. The CDR3 covers 11 residues. The variable domain in full, with the rest retrieved from reference TRBV7-2 and TRBJ2-3, is GAGVSQSPSNKVTEKGKDVELRCDPISGHTALYWYRQSLGQGLEFLIYFQGNSAPDKSGLPSDRFSAERTGGSVSTLTIQRTQQEDSAVYLCASTSTDTQYFGPGTRLTVL.

There are many counts of this clonotype. CDR3 sequence reads: CASKPGQDYNEQFF. For the CDR3, the DNA is TGTGCCAGCAAGCCGGGACAGGACTACAATGAGCAGTTCTTC. The chain recombines TRBV27 with TRBJ2-1, with TRBD1 matching over 8 bases. Germline values: CDR1 MNHEY, CDR2 SMNVEV (reference sequence). The CDR3 runs to 14 residues. V shed 7 bases, J shed 3 bases, and the junction held 5 bases outside the gene matches.